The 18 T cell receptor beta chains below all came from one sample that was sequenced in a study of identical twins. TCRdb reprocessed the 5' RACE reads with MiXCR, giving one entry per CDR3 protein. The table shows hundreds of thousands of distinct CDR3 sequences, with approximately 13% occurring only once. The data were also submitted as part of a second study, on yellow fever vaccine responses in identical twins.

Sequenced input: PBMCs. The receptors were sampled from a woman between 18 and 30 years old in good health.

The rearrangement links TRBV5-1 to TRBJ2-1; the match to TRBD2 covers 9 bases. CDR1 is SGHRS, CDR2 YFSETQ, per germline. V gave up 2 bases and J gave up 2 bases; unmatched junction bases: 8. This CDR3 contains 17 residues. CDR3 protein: CASSLGLAGFPYNEQFF. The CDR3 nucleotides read TGCGCCAGCAGCTTAGGGCTAGCGGGGTTCCCCTACAATGAGCAGTTCTTC.

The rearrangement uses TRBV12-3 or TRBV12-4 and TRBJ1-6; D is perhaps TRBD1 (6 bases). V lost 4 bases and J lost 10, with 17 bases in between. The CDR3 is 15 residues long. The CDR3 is CASSSRGPWGSPLHF. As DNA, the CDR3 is TGTGCCAGCAGTTCCCGGGGGCCGTGGGGGTCACCCCTCCACTTT.

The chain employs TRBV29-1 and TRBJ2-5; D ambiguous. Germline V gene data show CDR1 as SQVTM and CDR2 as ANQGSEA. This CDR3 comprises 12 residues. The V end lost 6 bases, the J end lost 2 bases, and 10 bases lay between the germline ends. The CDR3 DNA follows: TGCAGCGTACGCACACAACAAGAGACCCAGTACTTC. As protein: CSVRTQQETQYF.

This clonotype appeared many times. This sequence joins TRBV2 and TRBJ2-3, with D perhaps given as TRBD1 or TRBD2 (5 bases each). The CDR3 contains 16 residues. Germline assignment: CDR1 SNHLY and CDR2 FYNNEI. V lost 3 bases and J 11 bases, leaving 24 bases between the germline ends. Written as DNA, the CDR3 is TGTGCCAGCAGTGAGGGGCGTTGGGGTAGAGGGATCGGGCAGTATTTT. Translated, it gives CASSEGRWGRGIGQYF.

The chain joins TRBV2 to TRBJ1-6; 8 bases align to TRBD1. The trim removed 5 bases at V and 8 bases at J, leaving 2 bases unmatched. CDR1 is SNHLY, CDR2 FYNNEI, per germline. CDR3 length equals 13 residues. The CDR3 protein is CASSTGGYSPLHF. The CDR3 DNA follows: TGTGCCAGCAGTACAGGGGGTTATTCACCCCTCCACTTT.

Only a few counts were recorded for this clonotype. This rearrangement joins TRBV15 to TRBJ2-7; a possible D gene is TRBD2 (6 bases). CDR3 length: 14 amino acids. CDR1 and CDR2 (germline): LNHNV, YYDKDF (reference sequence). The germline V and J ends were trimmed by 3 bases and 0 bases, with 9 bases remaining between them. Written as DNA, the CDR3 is TGTGCCACCAGCAGTGGGACTGGCTCCTACGAGCAGTACTTC. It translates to CATSSGTGSYEQYF.

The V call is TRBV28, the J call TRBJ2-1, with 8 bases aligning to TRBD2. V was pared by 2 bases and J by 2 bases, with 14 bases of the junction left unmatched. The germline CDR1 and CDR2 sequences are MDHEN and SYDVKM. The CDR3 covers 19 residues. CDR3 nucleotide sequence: TGTGCCAGCAGTTTAAGCCTAGCGGGTCCGGGTGGCCCCTACAATGAGCAGTTCTTC. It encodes CASSLSLAGPGGPYNEQFF.

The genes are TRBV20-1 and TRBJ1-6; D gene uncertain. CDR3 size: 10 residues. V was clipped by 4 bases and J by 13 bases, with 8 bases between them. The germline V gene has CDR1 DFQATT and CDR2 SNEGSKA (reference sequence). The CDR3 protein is CSAKEVPLHF. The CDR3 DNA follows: TGCAGTGCTAAGGAAGTCCCCCTCCACTTT.

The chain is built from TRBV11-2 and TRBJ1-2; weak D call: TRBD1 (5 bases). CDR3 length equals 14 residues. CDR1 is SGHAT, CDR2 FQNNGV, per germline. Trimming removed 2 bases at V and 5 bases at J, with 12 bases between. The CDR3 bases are TGTGCCAGCAGCTTATTCAGGGAGGTATATGGCTACACCTTC. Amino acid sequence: CASSLFREVYGYTF.

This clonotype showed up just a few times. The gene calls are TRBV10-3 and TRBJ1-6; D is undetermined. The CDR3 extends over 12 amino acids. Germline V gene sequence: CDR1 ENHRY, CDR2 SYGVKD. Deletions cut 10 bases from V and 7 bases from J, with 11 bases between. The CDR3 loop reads CATHAGNSPLHF. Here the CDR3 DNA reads TGTGCCACCCATGCGGGAAATTCACCCCTCCACTTT.

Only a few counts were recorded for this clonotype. CDR3 in amino acids: CSADPDPGGHEQYF. In nucleotides, the CDR3 is TGCAGTGCTGACCCGGACCCAGGTGGCCACGAGCAGTACTTC. The gene calls are TRBV20-1 and TRBJ2-7; no definite D call. This CDR3 comprises 14 residues. Germline CDR1 is DFQATT and CDR2 is SNEGSKA (reference sequence). The germline V and J ends were trimmed by 5 bases and 5 bases, with 19 bases remaining between them.

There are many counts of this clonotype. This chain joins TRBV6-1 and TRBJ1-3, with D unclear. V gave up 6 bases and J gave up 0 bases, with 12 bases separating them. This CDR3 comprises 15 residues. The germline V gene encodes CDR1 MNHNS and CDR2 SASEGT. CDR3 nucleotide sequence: TGTGCCAGCAGGGGAGGCAGCCACTCTGGAAACACCATATATTTT. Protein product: CASRGGSHSGNTIYF.

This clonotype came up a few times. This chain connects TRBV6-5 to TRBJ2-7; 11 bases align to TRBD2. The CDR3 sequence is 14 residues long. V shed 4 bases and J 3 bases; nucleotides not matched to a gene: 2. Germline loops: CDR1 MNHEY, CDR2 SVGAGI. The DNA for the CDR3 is TGTGCCAGCAGTTGGGGACTAGCGGACTACGAGCAGTACTTC. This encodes CASSWGLADYEQYF.

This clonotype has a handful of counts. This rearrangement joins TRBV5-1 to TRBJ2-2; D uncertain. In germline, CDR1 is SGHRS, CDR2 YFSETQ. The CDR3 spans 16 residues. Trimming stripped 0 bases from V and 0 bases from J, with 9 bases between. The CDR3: CASSLVRDSNTGELFF. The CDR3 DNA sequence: TGCGCCAGCAGCTTGGTTAGGGATTCGAACACCGGGGAGCTGTTTTTT.

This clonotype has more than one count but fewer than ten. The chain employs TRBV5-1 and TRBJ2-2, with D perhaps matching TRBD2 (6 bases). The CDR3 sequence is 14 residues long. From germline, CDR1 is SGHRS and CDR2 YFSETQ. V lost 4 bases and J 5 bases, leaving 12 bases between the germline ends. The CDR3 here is CASSRDFPTGELFF. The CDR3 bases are TGCGCCAGCAGCCGGGACTTTCCGACCGGGGAGCTGTTTTTT.

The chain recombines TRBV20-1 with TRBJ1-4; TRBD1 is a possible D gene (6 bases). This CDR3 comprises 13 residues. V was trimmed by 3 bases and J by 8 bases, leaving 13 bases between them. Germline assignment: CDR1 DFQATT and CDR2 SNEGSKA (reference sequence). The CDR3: CSARAGAKEKLFF. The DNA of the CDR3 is TGCAGTGCTAGGGCAGGGGCGAAAGAAAAACTGTTTTTT.

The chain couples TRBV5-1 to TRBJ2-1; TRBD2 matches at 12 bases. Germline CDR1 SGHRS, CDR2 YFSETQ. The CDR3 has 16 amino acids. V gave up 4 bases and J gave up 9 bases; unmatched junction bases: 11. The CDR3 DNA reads TGCGCCAGCAGCCCCCAGACTAGCGGGAGTGTCGGTGAGCAGTTCTTC. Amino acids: CASSPQTSGSVGEQFF.

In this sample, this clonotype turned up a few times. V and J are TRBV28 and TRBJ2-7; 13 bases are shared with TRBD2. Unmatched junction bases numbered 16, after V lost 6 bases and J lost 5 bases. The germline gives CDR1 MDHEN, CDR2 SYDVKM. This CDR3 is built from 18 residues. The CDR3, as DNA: TGTGCCAGCAGCATTCCGAAGGGACTAGCGGGAAAGTACCACGAGCAGTACTTC. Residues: CASSIPKGLAGKYHEQYF.